This T cell receptor (beta chain) was recorded in a study of early T cells in non-severe SARS-CoV-2 infection. Across the study: RNA in bulk from unsorted whole blood was sequenced, and chains were unpaired. The study's findings and limits: Anti-spike CD8 responses were favored by VDJdb matching, which missed private and CD4 specificities.

Attachment of unique molecular identifiers to individual cDNA molecules was performed. Each CDR3 protein gets one entry after TCRdb re-called the 5' RACE reads with MiXCR. The sample has 50,000 to 65,000 distinct CDR3 sequences, 18% seen once. CDR3 length: 13 residues. Per germline, CDR1 WSHSY and CDR2 SAAADI. Trimming removed 3 bases at V and 6 bases at J, with 9 bases between. Comments on this clonotype: No antigen is known for it.

This receptor was identified in an adult who was a healthcare worker with PCR-confirmed SARS-CoV-2 infection or an uninfected control (not recorded which). The source was whole blood, collected at baseline. This rearrangement joins TRBV10-2 to TRBJ2-1, with D perhaps TRBD1 or TRBD2 (5 bases each). This CDR3 reads CASSDRGGNEQFF. The CDR3 DNA sequence: TGCGCCAGCAGTGATCGGGGCGGCAATGAGCAGTTCTTC.